This T cell receptor (beta chain) emerged from a study of shared clonotypes between healthy human individuals. The study's findings and limits: Sharing across four donors was highest in naive CD4 (roughly 5%) and lowest in memory CD8 (roughly 0.4%).

Germline V gene sequence: CDR1 SGHNT, CDR2 YENEEA. The ends were cut back, 4 bases at V and 11 bases at J, with 15 bases in the middle. The CDR3 runs to 12 residues. Per the study methods: With immunoSEQ giving junction-only sequences and no quality scores, filtering differed. Assay used: immunoSEQ multiplex PCR; TCRdb lists only in-frame clones, some missing. V and J calls and clone size are given by that table; D and trimming were obtained from the DNA. The sample has over a million clones, 78% seen once. A remark on this clone: Antigen unknown.

Material for sequencing was memory CD4+ T cells from PBMCs. Subset given: CD45RA-negative fraction. This receptor was identified in a man in his late teens or twenties in good health. Some clones in this sample may be carry-over from other donors' samples. V and J are TRBV11-3 and TRBJ2-7; possible D gene TRBD2, 5 bases. DNA of the CDR3: TGTGCCAGCAGCTCCAATGCCGGGGTAAAGTACTTC. Amino acids: CASSSNAGVKYF.